These 26 T cell receptor beta chains originate from one sample sequenced in a study of blood T cell repertoires in COVID-19. TCRdb keeps only in-frame clones here, not all; method: immunoSEQ multiplex PCR. The sample yields approximately 75,000 clones, roughly four fifths seen once. Source material: peripheral blood. The source of these receptors is a human donor in a cohort sampled during active COVID-19.

The rearrangement uses TRBV5-6 and TRBJ1-5; D perhaps matches TRBD1 (5 bases). This CDR3 is built from 16 residues. In germline, CDR1 is SGHDT, CDR2 YYEEEE. Trimming pared 5 bases from V and 1 base from J, leaving 16 bases between. The CDR3 DNA sequence: TGTGCCAGCAGTTCTACATGGGGGGGGAGCAATCAGCCCCAGCATTTT. Protein: CASSSTWGGSNQPQHF.

The V call is TRBV3-1 (or the pseudogene TRBV3-2), the J call TRBJ1-2; 8 bases match TRBD1. Germline trimming cut 7 bases from V and 4 bases from J; bases unmatched to any gene: 5. The CDR3 is 13 amino acids. Germline assignment: CDR1 LGHDT and CDR2 YNNKEL (reference sequence). CDR3 sequence reads: CASTSGGAYGYTF. In nucleotides, the CDR3 is TGTGCCAGCACCTCAGGGGGCGCCTATGGCTACACCTTC.

The chain couples TRBV7-9 to TRBJ2-7; 8 positions agree with TRBD2. The germline V gene encodes CDR1 SEHNR and CDR2 FQNEAQ (reference sequence). There are 16 residues in the CDR3. The V gene end was trimmed by 7 bases and the J gene end by 2 bases; junction bases not matched to a gene: 13. DNA for the CDR3: TGTGCCAGCACGATTACCAACGCGGGACTAGCCTACGAGCAGTACTTC. Amino acid sequence: CASTITNAGLAYEQYF. The full variable domain, with the rest looked up from reference TRBV7-9 and TRBJ2-7, is DTGVSQNPRHKITKRGQNVTFRCDPISEHNRLYWYRQTLGQGPEFLTYFQNEAQLEKSRLLSDRFSAERPKGSFSTLEIQRTEQGDSAMYLCASTITNAGLAYEQYFGPGTRLTVT.

The J gene is TRBJ2-7, the V gene TRBV4-1; 7 bases map to TRBD1. The V segment lost 2 bases and the J segment 7 bases; nucleotides outside the gene matches: 11. CDR1 is MGHRA and CDR2 is YSYEKL in the germline V gene. CDR3 length: 15 residues. CDR3 nucleotide sequence: TGCGCCAGCAGCCAAACCCCGGACAGGCGTCGGGAGCAGTACTTC. Residues: CASSQTPDRRREQYF.

The V and J genes are TRBV2 and TRBJ2-5; D possibly corresponds to TRBD2 (7 bases). CDR3 size: 15 residues. With 6 bases removed from V and 4 bases from J, the gap between germline ends came to 18 bases. CDR1 is SNHLY and CDR2 is FYNNEI in the germline V gene. The CDR3 region has the DNA TGTGCCAGCAGAGTTGGAGGGGGGGCCTTAGAGACCCAGTACTTC. It yields the protein CASRVGGGALETQYF.

The chain is built from TRBV30 and TRBJ1-2; D not resolved. The CDR3 extends over 13 amino acids. Germline V gene data show CDR1 as GTSNPN and CDR2 as SVGIG (reference sequence). V gave up 0 bases and J gave up 8 bases, with 13 bases separating them. The CDR3 spells CAWSVWRDRGYTF. The CDR3 DNA is TGTGCCTGGAGTGTATGGAGGGATCGGGGCTACACCTTC.

The chain carries TRBV7-6 and TRBJ1-4, with 12 bases that match TRBD1. The CDR3 loop spans 15 amino acids. Losses at the gene ends were 3 bases for V and 7 bases for J; bases not matched to a gene: 3. Germline CDR1 and CDR2: SGHVS and FNYEAQ. CDR3 sequence: CASSLGQGAGEKLFF. DNA of the CDR3: TGTGCCAGCAGCTTGGGACAGGGGGCTGGTGAAAAACTGTTTTTT.

V is TRBV12-3 or TRBV12-4 and J is TRBJ2-1; the D gene is possibly TRBD1 (5 bases). The germline V and J ends were trimmed by 6 bases and 7 bases, with 13 bases remaining between them. This CDR3 spans 13 amino acids. Here the CDR3 reads CASRPYPGNEQFF. The CDR3 DNA sequence: TGTGCCAGCAGACCCTACCCAGGGAATGAGCAGTTCTTC.

CDR3 sequence: CASSPGTGANYGYTF. The CDR3 region has the DNA TGTGCCAGCAGCCCGGGGACAGGAGCTAACTATGGCTACACCTTC. The chain recombines TRBV7-2 with TRBJ1-2; 8 bases line up with TRBD1. With 5 bases clipped from V and 0 bases from J, the junction kept 5 bases outside the gene matches. The CDR3 contains 15 residues. The germline V gene encodes CDR1 SGHTA and CDR2 FQGNSA.

This rearrangement joins TRBV28 to TRBJ1-5, with 9 nucleotides matching TRBD1. The germline V gene encodes CDR1 MDHEN and CDR2 SYDVKM. The CDR3 is 14 residues long. The junction had 7 bases not matched to a gene; V was cut back by 8 bases and J by 5 bases. The CDR3 DNA reads TGTGCCAGCGGGAGACAGGGGGTGTATCAGCCCCAGCATTTT. Protein sequence: CASGRQGVYQPQHF.

The chain joins TRBV4-2 to TRBJ2-1; 8 bases line up with TRBD1. V lost 2 bases and J lost 4; bases outside the gene matches: 4. The CDR3 covers 15 residues. CDR1 is LGHNA and CDR2 is YNFKEQ in the germline V gene. Written as DNA, the CDR3 is TGTGCCAGCAGCCAATACAGGGGGGCGTACAATGAGCAGTTCTTC. Residues: CASSQYRGAYNEQFF.

The chain joins TRBV7-2 to TRBJ1-2; the match to TRBD1 covers 9 bases. V gave up 6 bases and J gave up 4 bases; unmatched junction bases: 12. Looked up from germline, CDR1 is SGHTA and CDR2 is FQGNSA. CDR3 length: 16 amino acids. CDR3 DNA: TGTGCCAGCAGTAAGACTCCGGGACAGGGAGGCTATGGCTACACCTTC. It translates to CASSKTPGQGGYGYTF.

The chain is built from TRBV9 and TRBJ2-7, with TRBD1 as a possible D gene (7 bases). In germline, CDR1 is SGDLS, CDR2 YYNGEE. The CDR3 is made up of 14 amino acids. Trimming stripped 6 bases from V and 3 bases from J, with 16 bases between. CDR3 DNA sequence: TGTGCCAGCACGGTTAGCCAGGGGGGCTACGAGCAGTACTTC. It specifies CASTVSQGGYEQYF.

The V call is TRBV15, the J call TRBJ2-7, with TRBD2 matching 7 bases. CDR1 is LNHNV and CDR2 is YYDKDF in the germline V gene (reference sequence). V lost 4 bases to trimming and J lost 3 bases; unmatched junction nucleotides: 3. The CDR3 covers 13 residues. CDR3 in DNA: TGTGCCACCAGCAAACTAGCGAGCTACGAGCAGTACTTC. Its translation is CATSKLASYEQYF.

This CDR3 is CSVRGGSDDEQYF. Written as DNA, the CDR3 is TGCAGCGTTCGAGGGGGCTCGGACGACGAGCAGTACTTC. V and J are TRBV29-1 and TRBJ2-7; 7 bases agree with TRBD1. The length of the CDR3 is 13 residues. Germline CDR1 is SQVTM and CDR2 is ANQGSEA. J was trimmed by 5 bases and V by 5 bases; bases with no gene match: 9.

The chain links TRBV4-3 to TRBJ2-3; 12 bases align to TRBD2. V shed 0 bases, J shed 3 bases, and the junction held 4 bases outside the gene matches. CDR3 length: 17 residues. Germline V gene lookup returns CDR1 LGHNA and CDR2 YSLEER. The DNA of the CDR3 is TGCGCCAGCAGCCAAGACTTCCTAGCGGGGGGGACAGATACGCAGTATTTT. Amino acids: CASSQDFLAGGTDTQYF.

The chain links TRBV7-9 to TRBJ2-7; TRBD2 matches at 8 bases. Germline V gene lookup returns CDR1 SEHNR and CDR2 FQNEAQ (reference sequence). V dropped 4 bases and J dropped 3; count of bases not matched to a gene: 5. This CDR3 has 14 residues. CDR3 amino acids: CASSSGLDFYEQYF. The CDR3 bases are TGTGCCAGCAGCTCGGGACTAGACTTCTACGAGCAGTACTTC.

This chain links TRBV24-1 with TRBJ1-2, with D unresolved. Per the germline V gene, CDR1 is KGHDR and CDR2 is SFDVKD. V lost 4 bases and J lost 1, with 6 bases in between. The CDR3 consists of 13 residues. CDR3 sequence: CATSDFSNYGYTF. In DNA, the CDR3 is TGTGCCACCAGTGACTTCAGTAACTATGGCTACACCTTC.

The chain joins TRBV30 to TRBJ1-1; D not certain. CDR1 is GTSNPN and CDR2 is SVGIG in the germline V gene (reference sequence). Trimming took off 0 bases at V and 0 bases at J, with 14 bases between the two ends. The CDR3 contains 16 residues. The CDR3 region is CAWSVEVADMNTEAFF. In nucleotides, the CDR3 is TGTGCCTGGAGTGTAGAAGTGGCGGATATGAACACTGAAGCTTTCTTT.

This rearrangement joins TRBV27 to TRBJ1-1, with D tentatively TRBD1 (6 bases). The V and J ends lost 8 bases and 4 bases respectively, with 17 bases between them. Germline loops: CDR1 MNHEY, CDR2 SMNVEV (reference sequence). CDR3 length: 14 residues. CDR3 bases: TGTGCCAGCGGAGCACAGGGCGAGATCACTGAAGCTTTCTTT. Its protein product is CASGAQGEITEAFF.

The chain employs TRBV3-1 (or the pseudogene TRBV3-2) and TRBJ2-7; tentative D call: TRBD1 (6 bases). Germline V gene data show CDR1 as LGHDT and CDR2 as YNNKEL (reference sequence). The CDR3 runs to 14 residues. The ends were cut back, 1 base at V and 2 bases at J, with 9 bases in the middle. CDR3 sequence reads: CASSQGGLAYEQYF. CDR3 in DNA: TGTGCCAGCAGCCAAGGGGGGCTTGCCTACGAGCAGTACTTC.

This rearrangement joins TRBV9 to TRBJ1-5; the D is unclear. This CDR3 has 14 amino acids. Germline V gene lookup returns CDR1 SGDLS and CDR2 YYNGEE. V lost 0 bases, J lost 10 bases, and 14 bases lay in between. CDR3 nucleotide sequence: TGTGCCAGCAGCGTAGAGAGGAGGGCGGTTCCCCAGCATTTT. This gives the protein CASSVERRAVPQHF.

J is TRBJ2-3 and V is TRBV9, with a weak D call TRBD1 (6 bases). The CDR3 is 16 amino acids. Germline loops: CDR1 SGDLS, CDR2 YYNGEE. V was cut by 0 bases and J by 5 bases, with 16 bases left in between. The CDR3 is CASSVVAHVQGDTQYF. The CDR3 bases are TGTGCCAGCAGCGTAGTGGCTCATGTACAGGGAGATACGCAGTATTTT.

V and J are TRBV10-1 and TRBJ1-5; D not resolved. Germline loops: CDR1 WNHNN, CDR2 SYGVQD (reference sequence). The CDR3 length is 10 residues. Deletions cut 7 bases from V and 7 bases from J, with 5 bases between. The CDR3 sequence is CASNGQPQHF. The CDR3 nucleotides are TGCGCCAGCAATGGCCAGCCCCAGCATTTT.

The chain couples TRBV6-2 or TRBV6-3 to TRBJ2-1; D gene uncertain. Germline V CDR1 and CDR2: MNHEY, SVGEGT. V lost 0 bases to trimming and J lost 3 bases, with 15 bases between them. The CDR3 loop spans 17 amino acids. The CDR3 region has the DNA TGTGCCAGCAGTTACTCGCCTTGGCAGAAAAGCTACAATGAGCAGTTCTTC. Translating it yields CASSYSPWQKSYNEQFF.

The rearrangement joins TRBV6-7 to TRBJ1-1; the match to TRBD1 covers 11 bases. Being an ORF, TRBV6-7 has a function that is uncertain. Trimming at V came to 4 bases and at J to 10 bases, leaving 8 bases not matched to a gene. CDR3 length equals 14 residues. CDR3 sequence reads: CASSSGQGAIRAFF. The DNA of the CDR3 is TGTGCCAGCAGTTCCGGACAGGGGGCGATCCGAGCTTTCTTT.